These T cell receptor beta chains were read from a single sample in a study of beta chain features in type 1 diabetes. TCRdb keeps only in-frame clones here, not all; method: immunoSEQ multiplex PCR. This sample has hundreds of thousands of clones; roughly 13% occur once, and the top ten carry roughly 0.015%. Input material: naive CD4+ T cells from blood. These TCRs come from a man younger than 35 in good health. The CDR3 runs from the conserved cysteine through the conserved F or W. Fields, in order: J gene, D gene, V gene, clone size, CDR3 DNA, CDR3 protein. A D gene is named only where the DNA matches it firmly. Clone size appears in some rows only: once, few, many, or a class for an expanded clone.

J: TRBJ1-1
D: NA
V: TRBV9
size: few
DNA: TGTGCCAGCAGCGTAGACGGGACACTTTCTGAAGCTTTCTTT
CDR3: CASSVDGTLSEAFF

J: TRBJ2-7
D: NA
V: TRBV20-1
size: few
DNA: TGCAGTGCAAGTAGAGAATACGAGCAGTACTTC
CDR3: CSASREYEQYF

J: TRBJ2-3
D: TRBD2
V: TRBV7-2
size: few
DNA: TGTGCCAGCAGCTTAGAAGCGGGGGCCGGCACAGATACGCAGTATTTT
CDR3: CASSLEAGAGTDTQYF

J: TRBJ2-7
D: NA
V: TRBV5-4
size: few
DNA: TGTTCCTACAGGCAATCCTACGAGCAGTACTTC
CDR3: CSYRQSYEQYF

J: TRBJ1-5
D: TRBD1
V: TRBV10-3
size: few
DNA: TGTGCCATCAGTGAGGGACAGGGCAATCAGCCCCAGCATTTT
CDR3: CAISEGQGNQPQHF

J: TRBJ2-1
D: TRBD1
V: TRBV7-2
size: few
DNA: TGTGCCAGCAGCTTGGACGGACAGGGGTGGAATGAGCAGTTCTTC
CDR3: CASSLDGQGWNEQFF

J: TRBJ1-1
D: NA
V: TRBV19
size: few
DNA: TGTGCCAGTAGTTCACCGGGAGATGAAGCTTTCTTT
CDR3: CASSSPGDEAFF

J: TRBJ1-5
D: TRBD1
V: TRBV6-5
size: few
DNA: TGTGCCAGCAGTTTCTACAGGGGGGTTCAGCCCCAGCATTTT
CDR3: CASSFYRGVQPQHF

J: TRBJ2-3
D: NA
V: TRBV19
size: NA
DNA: TGTGCCAGTAGTCAAGGAGTGAGCACAGATACGCAGTATTTT
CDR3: CASSQGVSTDTQYF

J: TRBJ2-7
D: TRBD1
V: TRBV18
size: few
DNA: TGTGCCAGCGGAGGGACAGGGGCGACCTACGAGCAGTACTTC
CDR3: CASGGTGATYEQYF

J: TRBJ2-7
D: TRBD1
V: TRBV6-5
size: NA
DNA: TGTGCCAGCAGTCTGCCGGGACAGGGGGCCTACGAGCAGTACTTC
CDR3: CASSLPGQGAYEQYF

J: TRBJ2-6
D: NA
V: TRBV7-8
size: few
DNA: TGTGCCAGCAGCACGAGGAGCGGCTCTGGGGCCAACGTCCTGACTTTC
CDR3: CASSTRSGSGANVLTF

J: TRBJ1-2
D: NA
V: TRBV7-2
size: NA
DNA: TGTGCCAGCAGCTACGAGAGAGTGCGAGGCTACACCTTC
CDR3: CASSYERVRGYTF

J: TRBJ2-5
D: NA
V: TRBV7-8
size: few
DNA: TGTGCCAGCAGCCCGCGACTAGGGCAAGAGACCCAGTACTTC
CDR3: CASSPRLGQETQYF

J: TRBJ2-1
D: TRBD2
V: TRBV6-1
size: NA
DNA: TGTGCCAGCGGAAGGATAGCGGGAGGGGAATGGGAGCAGTTCTTC
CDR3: CASGRIAGGEWEQFF

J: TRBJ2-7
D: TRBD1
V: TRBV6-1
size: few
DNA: TGTGCCAGCAGTATCCGGGACAGGGGGACCTACGAGCAGTACTTC
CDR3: CASSIRDRGTYEQYF

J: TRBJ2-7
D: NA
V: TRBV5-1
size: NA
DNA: TGCGCCAGCAGGAATACAGGATATAGTACCTACGAGCAGTACTTC
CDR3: CASRNTGYSTYEQYF

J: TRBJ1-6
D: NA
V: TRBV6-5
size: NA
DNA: TGTGCCAGCAGTTCCGACGGGACAACCGGAAATTCACCCCTCCACTTT
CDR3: CASSSDGTTGNSPLHF

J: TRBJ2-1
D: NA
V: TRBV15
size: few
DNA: TGTGCCACCAGCAGAAACCGGGACTTCGGGAATGAGCAGTTCTTC
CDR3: CATSRNRDFGNEQFF

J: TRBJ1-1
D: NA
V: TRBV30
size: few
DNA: TGTGCCTGGACGGGTCTGAACACTGAAGCTTTCTTT
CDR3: CAWTGLNTEAFF

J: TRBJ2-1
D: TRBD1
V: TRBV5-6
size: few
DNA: TGTGCCAGCAGCTCCCCGCAGGGTAGGGGGCTCAACAATGAGCAGTTCTTC
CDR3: CASSSPQGRGLNNEQFF

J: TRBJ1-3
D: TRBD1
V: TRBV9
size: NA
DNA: TGTGCCAGCAGCCCGAGATGGTTCGCAGGGGGTCCTCTATCTGGAAACACCATATATTTT
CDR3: CASSPRWFAGGPLSGNTIYF

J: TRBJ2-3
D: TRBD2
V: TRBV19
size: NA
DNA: TGTGCCAGTAGTGCTAGCGGGATTTCGGATACGCAGTATTTT
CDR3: CASSASGISDTQYF

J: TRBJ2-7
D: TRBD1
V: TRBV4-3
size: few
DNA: TGCGCCAGCAGCCAGACCCACAGGGGAGTCTACGAGCAGTACTTC
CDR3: CASSQTHRGVYEQYF

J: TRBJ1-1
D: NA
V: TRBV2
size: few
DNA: TGTGCCACCGAATCGATGGACATACTGAACACTGAAGCTTTCTTT
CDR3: CATESMDILNTEAFF

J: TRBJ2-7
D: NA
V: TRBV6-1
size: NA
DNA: TGTGCCAGCATTGGCGGGCCGCTGCTCTACGAGCAGTACTTC
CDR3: CASIGGPLLYEQYF

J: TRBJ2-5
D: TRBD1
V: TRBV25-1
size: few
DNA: TGTGCCAGCAGTCTGGGACAGAAAGCTCAAGAGACCCAGTACTTC
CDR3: CASSLGQKAQETQYF

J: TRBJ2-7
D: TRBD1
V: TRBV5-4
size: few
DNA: TGTGCCAGCAGCTTCCGGGACAGAGCCTACGAGCAGTACTTC
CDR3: CASSFRDRAYEQYF

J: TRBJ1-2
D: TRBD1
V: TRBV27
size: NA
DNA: TGTGCCAGCAGTACCCCGGACAGGGCTTATTTGGGCGGCTACACCTTC
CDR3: CASSTPDRAYLGGYTF

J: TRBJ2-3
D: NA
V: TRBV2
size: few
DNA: TGTGCCAGCAGGAACAGGGATACTAGCACAGATACGCAGTATTTT
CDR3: CASRNRDTSTDTQYF

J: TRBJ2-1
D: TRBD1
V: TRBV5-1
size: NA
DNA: TGCGCCAGCAGCTTGGGCTCGAGGGGGCAGTACAATGAGCAGTTCTTC
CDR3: CASSLGSRGQYNEQFF

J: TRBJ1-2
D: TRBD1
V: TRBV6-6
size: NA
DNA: TGTGCCAGCAGTTACGAGGGGGCCGACTATGGCTACACCTTC
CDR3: CASSYEGADYGYTF

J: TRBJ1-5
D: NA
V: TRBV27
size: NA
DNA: TGTGCCAGCAGTTTCGGTCCTCCACGAAGCAATCAGCCCCAGCATTTT
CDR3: CASSFGPPRSNQPQHF

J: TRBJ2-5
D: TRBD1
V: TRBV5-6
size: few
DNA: TGTGCCAGCAGCTGGGACAGCCAAGAGACCCAGTACTTC
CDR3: CASSWDSQETQYF

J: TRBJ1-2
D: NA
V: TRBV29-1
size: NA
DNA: TGCAGCGTTGCTGGGGAGGGCTATGGCTACACCTTC
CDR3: CSVAGEGYGYTF

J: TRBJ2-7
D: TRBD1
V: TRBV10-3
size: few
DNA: TGTGCCATCAGTGAACAGGGGGCCGGAGGCTACGAGCAGTACTTC
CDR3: CAISEQGAGGYEQYF

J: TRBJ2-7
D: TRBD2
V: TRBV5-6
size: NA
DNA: TGTGCCAGCAGCCCTGGACTAGCGGGAGCGAGGAACGAGCAGTACTTC
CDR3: CASSPGLAGARNEQYF

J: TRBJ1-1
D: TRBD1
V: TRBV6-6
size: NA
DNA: TGTGCCAGCACCCAGTGGACAGGGGTTCGCGCTTTCTTT
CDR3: CASTQWTGVRAFF

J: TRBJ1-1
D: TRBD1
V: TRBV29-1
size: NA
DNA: TGCAGCGTTGATCCGGGACAGGGGACCACTGAAGCTTTCTTT
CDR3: CSVDPGQGTTEAFF

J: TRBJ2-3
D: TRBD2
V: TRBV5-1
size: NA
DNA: TGCGCCAGCAGCTTGGGGACTAGACAAGATACGCAGTATTTT
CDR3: CASSLGTRQDTQYF

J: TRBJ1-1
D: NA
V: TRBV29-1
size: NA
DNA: TGCAGCGTTGCTAGGGGGGGCATGAACACTGAAGCTTTCTTT
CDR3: CSVARGGMNTEAFF

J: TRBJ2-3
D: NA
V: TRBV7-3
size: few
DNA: TGTGCCAGCAGCTCGAAGGGGAGGGGGGATACGCAGTATTTT
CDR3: CASSSKGRGDTQYF

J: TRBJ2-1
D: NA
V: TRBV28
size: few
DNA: TGTGCCAGCAACCCTCCAGGGGACATCGGCTCCTACAATGAGCAGTTCTTC
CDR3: CASNPPGDIGSYNEQFF

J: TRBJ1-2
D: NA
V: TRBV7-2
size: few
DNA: TGTGCCAGCAGCTTAGGCGGCGAAGCTAACTATGGCTACACCTTC
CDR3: CASSLGGEANYGYTF

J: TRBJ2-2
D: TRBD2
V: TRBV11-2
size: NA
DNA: TGTGCCAGCAGCTTGGATAGCGGGTCTTCCCCTAACACCGGGGAGCTGTTTTTT
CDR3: CASSLDSGSSPNTGELFF

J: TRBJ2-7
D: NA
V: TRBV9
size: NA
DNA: TGTGCCAGCAGCGCAAATACAGGGTCCGAGCAGTACTTC
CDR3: CASSANTGSEQYF

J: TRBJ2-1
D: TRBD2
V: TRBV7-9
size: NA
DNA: TGTGCCAGCAGCTTATCTAGCGGGACATACAATGAGCAGTTCTTC
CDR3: CASSLSSGTYNEQFF

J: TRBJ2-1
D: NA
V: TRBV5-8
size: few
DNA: TGTGCCAGCAGCTTGGAGGTGGGGGCCCAAATCTTC
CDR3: CASSLEVGAQIF

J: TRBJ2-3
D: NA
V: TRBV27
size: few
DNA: TGTGCCAGCAGTTTGAGGTACGGGAGTTCAACAGATACGCAGTATTTT
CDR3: CASSLRYGSSTDTQYF

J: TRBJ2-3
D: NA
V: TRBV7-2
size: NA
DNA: TGTGCCAGCAGCTTAGGATTAGCCTTAGATACGCAGTATTTT
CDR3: CASSLGLALDTQYF

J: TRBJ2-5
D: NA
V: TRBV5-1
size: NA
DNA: TGCGCCAGCAGCTTGTCAAACAGGGATGAGCAGTACTTC
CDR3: CASSLSNRDEQYF

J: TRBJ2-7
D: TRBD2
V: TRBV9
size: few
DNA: TGTGCCAGCAGCGTAGAGGGCGGGAGGCCCCTCTACGAGCAGTACTTC
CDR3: CASSVEGGRPLYEQYF

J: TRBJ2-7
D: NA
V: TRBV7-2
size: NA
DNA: TGTGCCAGCAGCTTAGCGCGGGTTTCGAGGTCCTACGAGCAGTACTTC
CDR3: CASSLARVSRSYEQYF

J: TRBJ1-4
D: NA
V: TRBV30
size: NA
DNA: TGTGCCTGGAAGGACAGTAGGGAAAAACTGTTTTTT
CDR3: CAWKDSREKLFF

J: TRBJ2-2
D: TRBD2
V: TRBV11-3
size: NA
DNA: TGTGCCAGCAGCCCACGAGGCCTAGCGGGGGGGCCTGGGGAGCTGTTTTTT
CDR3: CASSPRGLAGGPGELFF

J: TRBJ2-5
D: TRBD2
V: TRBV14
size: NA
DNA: TGTGCCAGCAGCCGGCTAGCGGGAGGGCAAGAGACCCAGTACTTC
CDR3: CASSRLAGGQETQYF

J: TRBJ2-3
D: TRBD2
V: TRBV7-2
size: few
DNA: TGTGCCAGCAGCTCCCGACTAGCGGGGGGGTCAGATACGCAGTATTTT
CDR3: CASSSRLAGGSDTQYF

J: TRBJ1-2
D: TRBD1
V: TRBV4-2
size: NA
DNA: TGTGCCAGCAGCCAAGAGAGGAGAGGGGGCCACTATGGCTACACCTTC
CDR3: CASSQERRGGHYGYTF

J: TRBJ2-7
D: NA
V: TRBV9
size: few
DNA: TGTGCCAGCAGCGTAGAGGGCAGGGCGTCCTACGAGCAGTACTTC
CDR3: CASSVEGRASYEQYF

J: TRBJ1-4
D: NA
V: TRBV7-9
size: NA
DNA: TGTGCCAGCAGCTTAATCGCGGAGGAAAAACTGTTTTTT
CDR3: CASSLIAEEKLFF